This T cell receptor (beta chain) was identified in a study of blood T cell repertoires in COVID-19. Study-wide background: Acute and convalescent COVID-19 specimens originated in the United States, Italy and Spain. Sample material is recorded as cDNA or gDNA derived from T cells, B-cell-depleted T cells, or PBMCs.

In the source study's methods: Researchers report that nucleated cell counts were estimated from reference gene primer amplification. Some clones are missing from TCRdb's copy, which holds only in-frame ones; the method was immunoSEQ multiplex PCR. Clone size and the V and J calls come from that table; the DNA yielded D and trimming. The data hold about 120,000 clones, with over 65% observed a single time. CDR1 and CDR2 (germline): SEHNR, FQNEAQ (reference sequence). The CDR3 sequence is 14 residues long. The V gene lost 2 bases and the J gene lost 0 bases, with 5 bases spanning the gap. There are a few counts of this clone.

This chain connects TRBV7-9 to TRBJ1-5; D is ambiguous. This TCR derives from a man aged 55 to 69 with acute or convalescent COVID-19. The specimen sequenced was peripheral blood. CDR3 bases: TGTGCCAGCAGCTTAATCTATAGCAATCAGCCCCAGCATTTT. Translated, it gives CASSLIYSNQPQHF.